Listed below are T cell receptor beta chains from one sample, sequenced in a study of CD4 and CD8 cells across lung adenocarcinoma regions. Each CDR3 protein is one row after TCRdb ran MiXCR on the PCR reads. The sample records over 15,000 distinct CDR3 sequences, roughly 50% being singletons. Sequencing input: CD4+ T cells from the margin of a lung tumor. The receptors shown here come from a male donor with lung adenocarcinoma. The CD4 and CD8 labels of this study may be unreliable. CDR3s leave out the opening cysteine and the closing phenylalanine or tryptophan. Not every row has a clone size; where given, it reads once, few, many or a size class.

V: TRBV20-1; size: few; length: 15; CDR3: SANPGTSGLDLLEQY
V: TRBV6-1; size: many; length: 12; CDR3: ASSEAWMNTEAF
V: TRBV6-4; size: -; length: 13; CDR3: ARGVLAGDQDTQY
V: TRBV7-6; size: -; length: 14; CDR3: ASAAAGGGDPDTQY
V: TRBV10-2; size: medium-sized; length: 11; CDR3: ASSSVRQETQY
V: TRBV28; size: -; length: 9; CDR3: ASRFTDTQY
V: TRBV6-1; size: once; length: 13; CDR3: GSSEGLAGKNTQY
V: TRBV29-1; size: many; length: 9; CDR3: SVVSGNTIY
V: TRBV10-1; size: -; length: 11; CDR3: ARGLGATDTQY
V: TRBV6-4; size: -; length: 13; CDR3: AAGDGGGGQDTQY
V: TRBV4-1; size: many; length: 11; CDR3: ASSLDSYYEQY
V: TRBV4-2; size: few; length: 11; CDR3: ASSQDYTGELF
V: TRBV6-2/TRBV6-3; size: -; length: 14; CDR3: ASCYIRTSRVIEQF
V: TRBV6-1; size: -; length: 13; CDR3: ASSEMASERDTQY
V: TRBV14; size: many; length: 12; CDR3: ASSQRSHFNEQF
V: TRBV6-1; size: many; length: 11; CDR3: ASRGDGSYEQY
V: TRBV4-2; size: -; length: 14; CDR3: ASSLYSSGSSYEQY
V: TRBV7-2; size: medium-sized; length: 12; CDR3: ASSTGTTTYEQY
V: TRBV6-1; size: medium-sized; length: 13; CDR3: ASIQDLSPYYEQY
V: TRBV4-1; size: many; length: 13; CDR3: ASSQDPTGGYEQY
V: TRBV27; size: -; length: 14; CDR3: ASSPPGQGSFDGYT
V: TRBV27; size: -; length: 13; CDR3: AGGTGFQDPETQY
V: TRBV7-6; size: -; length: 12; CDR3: ASSLAAVVGEQF
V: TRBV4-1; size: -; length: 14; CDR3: ASSPRGRRAKDMQY
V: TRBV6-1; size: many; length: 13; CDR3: ASSASGTGVHEQY
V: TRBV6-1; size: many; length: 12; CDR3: ASTSGTGLYEQF
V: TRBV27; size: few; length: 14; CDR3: ASSLSHPFSTDTQY
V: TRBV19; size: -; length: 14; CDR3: ASSSGRYLSGNTIY
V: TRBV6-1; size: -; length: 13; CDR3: ARGIGGRHEETQY
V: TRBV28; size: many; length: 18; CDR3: ASSLRPGLAGAAVKYEQY
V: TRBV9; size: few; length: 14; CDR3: ASSTKRSGSWGEQY
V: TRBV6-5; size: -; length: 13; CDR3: ASSLTGGGNTEAF
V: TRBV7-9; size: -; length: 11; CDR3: ASSLGQIYGYT